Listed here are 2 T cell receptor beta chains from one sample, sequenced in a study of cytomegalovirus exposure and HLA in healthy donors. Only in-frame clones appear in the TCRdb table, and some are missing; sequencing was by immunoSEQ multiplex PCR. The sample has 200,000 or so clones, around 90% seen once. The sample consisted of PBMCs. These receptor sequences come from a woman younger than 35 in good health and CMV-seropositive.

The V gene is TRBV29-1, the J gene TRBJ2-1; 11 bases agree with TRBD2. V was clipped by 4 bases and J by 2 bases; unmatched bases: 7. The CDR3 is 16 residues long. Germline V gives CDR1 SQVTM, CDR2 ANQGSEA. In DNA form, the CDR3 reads TGCAGCGTTGGCGTCGGGACTAGCGGCACCTACAATGAGCAGTTCTTC. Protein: CSVGVGTSGTYNEQFF.

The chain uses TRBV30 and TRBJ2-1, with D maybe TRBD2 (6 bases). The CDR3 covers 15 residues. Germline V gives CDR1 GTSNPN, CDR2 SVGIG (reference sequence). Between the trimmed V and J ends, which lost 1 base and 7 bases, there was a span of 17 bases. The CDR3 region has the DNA TGTGCCTGGAGTGGAAACACCGGGACTTCAAATGAGCAGTTCTTC. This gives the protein CAWSGNTGTSNEQFF.